This is a list of T cell receptor beta chains from one sample in a study of T and B cells in COVID-19 patients. TCRdb fed the multiplex PCR reads into MiXCR, producing one record per CDR3 protein. Among more than 20,000 distinct CDR3 sequences listed, approximately 32% were seen once. Sequencing input: blood. The receptor set was obtained from a human donor who had recovered from COVID-19. Both conserved end residues are trimmed from each CDR3. Fields, in order: V gene, J gene, CDR3 protein.

>TRBV20-1|TRBJ1-4
SPLGEGSEKLF
>TRBV24-1|TRBJ2-4
ATSDPGQGKNIQY
>TRBV19|TRBJ1-6
ASSTHRDRLSPLH
>TRBV29-1|TRBJ1-1
SVVLSNTEAF
>TRBV18|TRBJ2-7
ASSPPSDPYEQY
>TRBV6-5|TRBJ2-7
ASSGQGLEQY
>TRBV12-3/TRBV12-4|TRBJ2-2
ASSSNTGELF
>TRBV7-9|TRBJ1-6
ASTGRVNSPLH
>TRBV11-1|TRBJ2-1
ASSLGVTYEQF
>TRBV7-9|TRBJ2-1
ASSLKGVWGQGSNEQF
>TRBV6-5|TRBJ2-7
ASSYYRDYALDAEQY
>TRBV5-4|TRBJ2-6
ASSLAGANVLT
>TRBV5-1|TRBJ2-3
ASSLAEGGLTDTQY
>TRBV5-5|TRBJ2-1
ASSPGGTALNEQF
>TRBV7-2|TRBJ2-3
ASTFTDTQY
>TRBV6-5|TRBJ2-1
ASSYFRGPGNEQF
>TRBV18|TRBJ2-2
ASSPLGGRAGELF
>TRBV19|TRBJ2-2
ASSTTGNTGELF
>TRBV27|TRBJ1-4
ASSLGRPLAGGDHVKLF
>TRBV11-1|TRBJ1-4
ASSLGGQGNEKLF
>TRBV19|TRBJ2-5
ASSIRRGRETQY
>TRBV12-3/TRBV12-4|TRBJ1-5
ASSPTGLGNQPQH
>TRBV24-1|TRBJ2-1
ATSDLKLDEQF
>TRBV15|TRBJ1-2
ATSAVDSNYGYT
>TRBV6-5|TRBJ1-3
ASSMTASPGNTIY
>TRBV6-5|TRBJ2-5
ASSSTGWRETQY
>TRBV21-1|TRBJ2-1
ASSKVGRSLPYNEQF
>TRBV5-5|TRBJ2-3
ASDAAGGRRSTDTQY
>TRBV6-2/TRBV6-3|TRBJ1-4
ASSYPSAATNEKLF
>TRBV20-1|TRBJ2-1
SARTSVSSYNEQF
>TRBV5-6|TRBJ1-1
ASSWAGAEAF